The table lists the clone carrying this T cell receptor (beta chain) with a count of one. The antigen remains unidentified. The sample is drawn from a study of cytotoxic CD8 clonotypes in ibrutinib-treated CLL. Using immunoSEQ multiplex PCR, the repertoire was profiled, and TCRdb retains in-frame clones only, with some absent. The sample has roughly 60,000 clones; more than 70% are singletons. The CDR3 contains 13 residues. The germline V and J ends were trimmed by 4 bases and 4 bases, with 11 bases remaining between them. Germline V gene lookup returns CDR1 SGHRS and CDR2 YFSETQ. Findings and caveats of the study: Sustained-remission patients were sampled at different times than progressing patients were. Baseline levels were approached again at progression, after clonality had risen at ibrutinib response.

The clonotype originates from a human donor with chronic lymphocytic leukemia. This chain uses TRBV5-1 with TRBJ1-1; D uncertain. This sample comprised PBMCs, obtained after 12 months of ibrutinib treatment. The CDR3: CASSLVDGTEAFF. In nucleotides, the CDR3 is TGCGCCAGCAGCCTTGTGGACGGCACTGAAGCTTTCTTT. The full variable domain, rest sourced from reference TRBV5-1 and TRBJ1-1, is KAGVTQTPRYLIKTRGQQVTLSCSPISGHRSVSWYQQTPGQGLQFLFEYFSETQRNKGNFPGRFSGRQFSNSRSEMNVSTLELGDSALYLCASSLVDGTEAFFGQGTRLTVV.